The T cell receptor beta chain under discussion was sequenced for a study of T cell responses to AZD1222 COVID-19 vaccine. The wider study: Second doses that came at about 4 or about 12 weeks were put together.

Study results and caveats: After two AZD1222 doses, spike-specific TCR breadth and depth rose versus day 0. At 160-218 and 743-854, vaccine-associated CD4 TCRs were dominant, and they spanned spike. Just a handful of people given AZD1222 tested seropositive at baseline.

The germline CDR1 and CDR2 sequences are LNHDA and SQIVND (reference sequence). The trim removed 3 bases at V and 4 bases at J, leaving 4 bases unmatched. This CDR3 region has 14 residues. Worth noting for this clone: Its matching antigen is unknown.

TCRdb keeps only in-frame clones here, not all; method: immunoSEQ multiplex PCR. The sample contains 90,000 to 150,000 clones, approximately 87% of which appear only once. The V gene is TRBV19, the J gene TRBJ1-2; 8 bases line up with TRBD1. The sample was peripheral blood, taken on day 0 of AZD1222 vaccination. The sequence came from an adult in good health. CDR3 in amino acids: CASSIPGGVYGYTF. CDR3 in DNA: TGTGCCAGTAGTATCCCAGGGGGCGTCTATGGCTACACCTTC.